The rows below give T cell receptor beta chains drawn from one sample of a study of spatial heterogeneity in lung cancer. TCRdb called the 5' RACE reads again in MiXCR, with one record for every CDR3 protein. This sample carries about 100,000 distinct CDR3 sequences, approximately 4.4% of them seen once, and the ten largest clones take 21%. This specimen consisted of lung tumor tissue, obtained at surgery. All receptors derive from a male donor with early-stage non-small cell lung cancer. The CDR3 runs from the conserved cysteine through the conserved F or W. A D gene is named only where the DNA matches it firmly. Expanded clones are given a class, and other clones once, few, many or no size at all.

abundance,d_gene,v_gene,j_gene,CDR3aa,CDR3nt
many,TRBD2,TRBV27,TRBJ2-7,CASSQLAVIPYEQYF,TGTGCCAGCAGTCAACTAGCGGTGATCCCCTACGAGCAGTACTTC
many,TRBD1,TRBV27,TRBJ1-2,CASSLGQPDYGYTF,TGTGCCAGCAGTTTGGGACAGCCCGACTATGGCTACACCTTC
many,-,TRBV10-2,TRBJ2-3,CASSGPVRATQYF,TGCGCCAGCAGTGGCCCGGTCCGCGCGACGCAGTATTTT
-,-,TRBV20-1,TRBJ2-1,CSARDLAGLNEQFF,TGCAGTGCTAGAGATTTGGCGGGACTTAATGAGCAGTTCTTC
many,-,TRBV24-1,TRBJ2-5,CATDSRHSRKETQYF,TGTGCCACCGATTCGAGGCACAGCCGTAAAGAGACCCAGTACTTC
many,-,TRBV28,TRBJ2-7,CASSSLQYYEQYF,TGTGCCAGCAGTTCTCTTCAATACTACGAGCAGTACTTC
many,TRBD2,TRBV27,TRBJ2-1,CASSKRGTSPEQFF,TGTGCCAGCAGTAAGAGGGGGACTAGTCCCGAGCAGTTCTTC
-,-,TRBV6-2/TRBV6-3,TRBJ2-1,CASSYSTAYNEQFF,TGTGCCAGCAGTTATTCAACAGCCTACAATGAGCAGTTCTTC
many,-,TRBV12-5,TRBJ2-7,CASGLAPPIASRGSYEQYF,TGTGCTAGTGGTTTGGCACCCCCGATCGCTTCTAGGGGGTCCTACGAGCAGTACTTC
many,TRBD2,TRBV9,TRBJ2-5,CASSTSGMGETQYF,TGTGCCAGCAGCACTAGCGGGATGGGGGAGACCCAGTACTTC
many,-,TRBV27,TRBJ1-1,CASSFSPGNTEAFF,TGTGCCAGCAGTTTTTCCCCAGGGAACACTGAAGCTTTCTTT
many,-,TRBV4-1,TRBJ1-1,CASSHPPGTEAFF,TGCGCCAGCAGCCATCCCCCGGGCACTGAAGCTTTCTTT
many,-,TRBV20-1,TRBJ1-5,CSAKGLDSNQPQHF,TGCAGTGCCAAGGGACTCGATAGCAATCAGCCCCAGCATTTT
many,-,TRBV20-1,TRBJ2-5,CSAVRVETQYF,TGCAGTGCGGTCAGGGTGGAGACCCAGTACTTC
few,-,TRBV6-6,TRBJ2-5,CASSYTYILGGGKETQYF,TGTGCCAGCAGTTACACGTATATCCTGGGAGGGGGGAAAGAGACCCAGTACTTC
many,-,TRBV5-4,TRBJ1-1,CASSKQGPNTEAFF,TGTGCCAGCAGCAAACAGGGACCGAACACTGAAGCTTTCTTT
few,TRBD2,TRBV18,TRBJ2-5,CASSPRLAGPQETQYF,TGTGCCAGCTCACCACGACTAGCGGGCCCCCAAGAGACCCAGTACTTC
-,TRBD1,TRBV20-1,TRBJ1-4,CSARTGGVGNEKLFF,TGCAGTGCTAGGACAGGGGGCGTTGGTAATGAAAAACTGTTTTTT
-,-,TRBV28,TRBJ2-4,CASSLVGGGRDIQYF,TGTGCCAGCAGTTTAGTGGGAGGGGGTAGAGACATTCAGTACTTC
many,TRBD1,TRBV7-9,TRBJ1-5,CASSPQGFNQPQHF,TGTGCCAGCAGCCCACAGGGGTTCAATCAGCCCCAGCATTTT
few,-,TRBV7-9,TRBJ1-1,CASSSAIWGSAEAFF,TGTGCCAGCAGCTCCGCCATCTGGGGGAGCGCTGAAGCTTTCTTT
many,-,TRBV10-2,TRBJ2-5,CASINSVNSQETQYF,TGCGCCAGCATCAATAGCGTCAACAGCCAAGAGACCCAGTACTTC
-,TRBD1,TRBV3-1,TRBJ1-1,CASSLKTGGVTEAFF,TGTGCCAGCAGCCTAAAGACAGGGGGTGTCACTGAAGCTTTCTTT
few,-,TRBV10-2,TRBJ1-6,CASSGMKALGSPLHF,TGCGCCAGCAGTGGAATGAAGGCCCTCGGTTCACCCCTCCACTTT
many,-,TRBV28,TRBJ1-4,CASRISGGREKLFF,TGTGCCAGCAGAATTTCTGGGGGCCGTGAAAAACTGTTTTTT
many,TRBD1,TRBV28,TRBJ2-1,CASSLRTGAQFF,TGTGCCAGCAGTTTACGGACAGGGGCGCAGTTCTTC
many,-,TRBV20-1,TRBJ1-6,CSARAPRGHNSPLHF,TGCAGTGCTAGAGCCCCACGGGGGCATAATTCACCCCTCCACTTT
many,-,TRBV4-1,TRBJ1-2,CASSLQTNYGYTF,TGCGCCAGCAGCTTACAGACTAACTATGGCTACACCTTC